The 14 T cell receptor beta chains below come from one sample, sequenced in a study of shared clonotypes between healthy human individuals. Clones were sequenced by immunoSEQ multiplex PCR, and TCRdb holds only the in-frame ones, with some missing. This table holds millions of clones, approximately 93% found once. Sample: naive CD4+ T cells from PBMCs. The subset is: CD45RA+ positively selected. The receptors derive from a man between 18 and 29 years old in good health. Some clones in this sample may be carry-over from other donors' samples.

The V and J genes are TRBV29-1 and TRBJ2-6; maybe TRBD2 (5 bases). Trimming took 0 bases from V and 2 from J, leaving 11 bases between them. The germline V gene has CDR1 SQVTM and CDR2 ANQGSEA. The length of the CDR3 is 16 residues. Here the CDR3 DNA reads TGCAGCGTTGAAGATAGTCGGGGTACTGGGGCCAACGTCCTGACTTTC. Translation: CSVEDSRGTGANVLTF.

The V gene is TRBV28, the J gene TRBJ2-7; D gene uncertain. CDR3 length: 10 amino acids. Germline CDR1 reads MDHEN; CDR2 reads SYDVKM. V lost 8 bases and J 7 bases, leaving 9 bases between the germline ends. The CDR3 spells CASGGLEQYF. DNA for the CDR3: TGTGCCAGCGGCGGTTTGGAGCAGTACTTC.

J is TRBJ1-2 and V is TRBV7-2, with D possibly matching TRBD1 (5 bases). CDR1 and CDR2 from the germline V gene are SGHTA and FQGNSA. The V and J ends lost 8 bases and 7 bases respectively, with 14 bases between them. The CDR3 has 12 residues. Here the CDR3 reads CASGTGPPGYTF. The CDR3 region has the DNA TGTGCCAGCGGAACGGGACCGCCTGGCTACACCTTC.

The chain carries TRBV9 and TRBJ2-1; TRBD2 agrees at 12 bases. V shed 4 bases and J 9 bases; nucleotides not matched to a gene: 17. Germline V gene data show CDR1 as SGDLS and CDR2 as YYNGEE. The CDR3 spans 18 residues. The CDR3 bases are TGTGCCAGCAGCCCCCTCCCGGGGGCTAGCGGGAGGGCTAGTGAGCAGTTCTTC. Translated, it gives CASSPLPGASGRASEQFF.

This chain uses TRBV28 with TRBJ2-2; D might be TRBD2 (5 bases). This CDR3 spans 14 amino acids. V lost 3 bases and J lost 6, with 11 bases in between. Germline CDR1 reads MDHEN; CDR2 reads SYDVKM. The CDR3 coding sequence is TGTGCCAGCAGTTTGCAGGAGGTCGCCGGGGAGCTGTTTTTT. Its translation: CASSLQEVAGELFF.

The chain recombines TRBV7-2 with TRBJ2-3; 7 bases line up with TRBD2. V dropped 11 bases and J dropped 5; count of bases not matched to a gene: 16. The CDR3 totals 15 residues. CDR1 is SGHTA and CDR2 is FQGNSA in the germline V gene. The CDR3 DNA reads as TGTGCCTCAAAGGGAGACGGGAGGAAGGGAGATACGCAGTATTTT. Translating gives CASKGDGRKGDTQYF.

The V gene is TRBV6-1, the J gene TRBJ1-1, with D possibly TRBD1 on 6 matching bases. The CDR3 spans 14 residues. The ends were cut back, 5 bases at V and 5 bases at J, with 15 bases in the middle. Germline CDR1 MNHNS, CDR2 SASEGT. CDR3 DNA sequence: TGTGCCAGCAGTTATAATTGGGGGCTTACTGAAGCTTTCTTT. Translated, it gives CASSYNWGLTEAFF.

The rearrangement joins TRBV28 to TRBJ1-2; D gene uncertain. The CDR3 is 11 residues long. Germline CDR1 reads MDHEN; CDR2 reads SYDVKM. Trimming took off 6 bases at V and 4 bases at J, with 6 bases between the two ends. CDR3 in DNA: TGTGCCAGCAGCCCGGCCTATGGCTACACCTTC. Protein product: CASSPAYGYTF.

This sequence joins TRBV9 and TRBJ2-2, with TRBD1 as a possible D gene (5 bases). The length of the CDR3 is 16 residues. V lost 0 bases, J lost 3 bases, and 12 bases lay in between. The germline V gene has CDR1 SGDLS and CDR2 YYNGEE. The CDR3 DNA is TGTGCCAGCAGCGTAGTAAGCGACAGATACACCGGGGAGCTGTTTTTT. Amino acid sequence: CASSVVSDRYTGELFF.

CDR3 bases: TGTGCCAGCGGACGTAGCGGGACTAGCACAGATACGCAGTATTTT. It encodes CASGRSGTSTDTQYF. This sequence joins TRBV9 and TRBJ2-3; TRBD2 matches at 8 bases. Per germline, CDR1 SGDLS and CDR2 YYNGEE. This CDR3 has 15 residues. V dropped 7 bases and J dropped 0; count of bases not matched to a gene: 7. Combining the CDR3 with reference TRBV9 and TRBJ2-3 gives the whole variable domain DSGVTQTPKHLITATGQRVTLRCSPRSGDLSVYWYQQSLDQGLQFLIQYYNGEERAKGNILERFSAQQFPDLHSELNLSSLELGDSALYFCASGRSGTSTDTQYFGPGTRLTVL.

This clone has just a few counts. The chain joins TRBV2 to TRBJ1-5; the match to TRBD1 covers 12 bases. Germline values: CDR1 SNHLY, CDR2 FYNNEI. V lost 6 bases, J lost 5 bases, and 5 bases stayed unmatched. The CDR3 totals 15 residues. CDR3 nucleotide sequence: TGTGCCAGCAGGGGGACAGGGGGCGCCGATCAGCCCCAGCATTTT. This codes for CASRGTGGADQPQHF.

The V call is TRBV29-1, the J call TRBJ1-5, with 9 bases fitting TRBD1. V shed 6 bases, J shed 4 bases, and the junction held 4 bases outside the gene matches. CDR3 length: 13 residues. Germline loops: CDR1 SQVTM, CDR2 ANQGSEA. CDR3 sequence: CSVRTGENQPQHF. CDR3 bases: TGCAGCGTGAGGACAGGGGAGAATCAGCCCCAGCATTTT.

V is TRBV5-1 and J is TRBJ2-3; no clear D. The CDR3 runs to 14 residues. Looked up from germline, CDR1 is SGHRS and CDR2 is YFSETQ. The germline V and J ends were trimmed by 1 base and 4 bases, with 10 bases remaining between them. CDR3 DNA: TGCGCCAGCAGCTTGAACCTTCCCCCAGATACGCAGTATTTT. Its protein product is CASSLNLPPDTQYF. Full variable domain (outside the CDR3, taken from reference TRBV5-1 and TRBJ2-3): KAGVTQTPRYLIKTRGQQVTLSCSPISGHRSVSWYQQTPGQGLQFLFEYFSETQRNKGNFPGRFSGRQFSNSRSEMNVSTLELGDSALYLCASSLNLPPDTQYFGPGTRLTVL.

This clone was picked up a small number of times. The rearrangement links TRBV7-6 to TRBJ2-1; D remains unclear. The CDR3 loop spans 13 amino acids. The V end was cut by 0 bases, the J end by 10 bases, with 10 bases between. Per germline, CDR1 SGHVS and CDR2 FNYEAQ. The CDR3: CASSLANQGEQFF. In DNA form, the CDR3 reads TGTGCCAGCAGCTTAGCCAACCAAGGGGAGCAGTTCTTC.